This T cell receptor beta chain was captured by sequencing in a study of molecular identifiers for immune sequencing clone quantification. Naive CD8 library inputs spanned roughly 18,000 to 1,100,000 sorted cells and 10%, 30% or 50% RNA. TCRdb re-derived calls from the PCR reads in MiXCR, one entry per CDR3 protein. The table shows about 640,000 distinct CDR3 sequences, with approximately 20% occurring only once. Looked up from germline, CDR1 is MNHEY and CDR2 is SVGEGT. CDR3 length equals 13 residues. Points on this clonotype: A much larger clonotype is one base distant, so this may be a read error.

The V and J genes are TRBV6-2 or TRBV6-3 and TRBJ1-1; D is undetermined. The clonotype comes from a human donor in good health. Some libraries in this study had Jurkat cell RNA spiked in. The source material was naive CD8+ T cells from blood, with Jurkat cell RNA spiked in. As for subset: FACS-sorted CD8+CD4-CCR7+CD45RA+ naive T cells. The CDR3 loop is CACRHVGVAEAFF. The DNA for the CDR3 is TGTGCCTGCAGACACGTCGGGGTAGCTGAAGCTTTCTTT.